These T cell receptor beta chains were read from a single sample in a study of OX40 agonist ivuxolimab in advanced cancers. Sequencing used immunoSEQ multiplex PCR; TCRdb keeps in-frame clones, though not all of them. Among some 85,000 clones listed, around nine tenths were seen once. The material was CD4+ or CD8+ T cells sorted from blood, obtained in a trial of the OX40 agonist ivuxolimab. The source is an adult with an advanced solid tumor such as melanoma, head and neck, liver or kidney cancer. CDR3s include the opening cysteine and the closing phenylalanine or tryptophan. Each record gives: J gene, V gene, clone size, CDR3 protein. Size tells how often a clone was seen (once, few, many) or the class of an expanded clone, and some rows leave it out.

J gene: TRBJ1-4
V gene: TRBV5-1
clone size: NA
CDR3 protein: CASSLGTGSEKLFF

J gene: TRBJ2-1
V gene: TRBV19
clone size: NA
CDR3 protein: CASSIRRADYEQFF

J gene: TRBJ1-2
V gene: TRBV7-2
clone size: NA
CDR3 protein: CASSLAYGGITGYTF

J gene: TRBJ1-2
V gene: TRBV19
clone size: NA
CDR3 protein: CASSMTRSLRNYGYTF

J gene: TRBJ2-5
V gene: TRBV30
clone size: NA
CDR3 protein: CAWSPTLTSGGGTQYF

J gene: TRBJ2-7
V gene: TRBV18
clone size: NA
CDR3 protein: CASSSRQGVSEQYF

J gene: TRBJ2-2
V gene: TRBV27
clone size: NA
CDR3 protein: CASRLVGQGAGRAAGELFF

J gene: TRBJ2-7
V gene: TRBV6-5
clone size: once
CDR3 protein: CASSYSGTGTYEQYF

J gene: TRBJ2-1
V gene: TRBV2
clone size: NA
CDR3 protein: CASRLLAGVNNEQFF

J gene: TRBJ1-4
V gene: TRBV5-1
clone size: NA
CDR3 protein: CASSLAGTGVPEKLFF